This T cell receptor beta chain was retrieved from a study of blood T cells in healthy people across ages. Sample-barcoded 5' priming and a J-beta primer mix drove a second PCR of about 7 to 12 cycles. TCRdb re-derived calls from the 5' RACE reads in MiXCR, one entry per CDR3 protein. The profile covers about 1.8 million distinct CDR3 sequences, with roughly 52% appearing a single time and over 2% taken by the ten largest. This clonotype occurred a few times. Its specificity is unknown. Losses at the gene ends were 4 bases for V and 8 bases for J; bases not matched to a gene: 11. The CDR3 is 15 residues long. Germline V gene data show CDR1 as LGHDT and CDR2 as YNNKEL (reference sequence). Study-wide results and caveats: Age brought a roughly linear fall in TCR beta diversity measured per million T cells. Naive T cell percentage by flow cytometry tracked strongly with beta diversity.

The sequence came from a woman aged 40 to 50 in good health. This rearrangement joins TRBV3-1 to TRBJ1-2; 9 bases are a match to TRBD1. Specimen: blood. The CDR3, as DNA: TGTGCCAGCAGCCCCCAAGACAGGGGGGCAAAGGGCTACACCTTC. This translates into CASSPQDRGAKGYTF.